The next 14 T cell receptor beta chains were all read from a single sample in a study of blood T cell repertoires in COVID-19. The data were produced by immunoSEQ multiplex PCR, yet TCRdb's version contains in-frame clones alone and is incomplete. The sample comprises tens of thousands of clones, about 90% of which are singletons, and roughly 0.53% rests with the top ten. The sample consisted of peripheral blood. Source of these receptors: a man over 45 with COVID-19, enrolled during active disease.

The chain recombines TRBV9 with TRBJ2-3, with no clear D. Germline V gives CDR1 SGDLS, CDR2 YYNGEE. V gave up 1 base and J gave up 2 bases, with 5 bases separating them. The CDR3 has 13 residues. For the CDR3, the DNA is TGTGCCAGCAGCGTAAGCCACACAGATACGCAGTATTTT. This gives the protein CASSVSHTDTQYF. Complete variable domain (other parts from reference TRBV9 and TRBJ2-3): DSGVTQTPKHLITATGQRVTLRCSPRSGDLSVYWYQQSLDQGLQFLIQYYNGEERAKGNILERFSAQQFPDLHSELNLSSLELGDSALYFCASSVSHTDTQYFGPGTRLTVL.

This chain links TRBV5-1 with TRBJ2-7; 10 nucleotides line up with TRBD1. The germline V gene has CDR1 SGHRS and CDR2 YFSETQ. The ends lost 0 bases at V and 3 bases at J; junction bases unmatched: 3. This CDR3 contains 15 residues. The CDR3 DNA is TGCGCCAGCAGCTTGGGTGGGACAGGGGACTACGAGCAGTACTTC. Protein sequence: CASSLGGTGDYEQYF.

V is TRBV24-1 and J is TRBJ2-2, with 10 bases that match TRBD2. The CDR3 covers 18 residues. V shed 0 bases and J 2 bases; nucleotides not matched to a gene: 5. The germline V gene has CDR1 KGHDR and CDR2 SFDVKD. CDR3 amino acids: CATSDLQTSGTNTGELFF. CDR3 DNA sequence: TGTGCCACCAGTGATTTGCAAACTAGCGGGACTAACACCGGGGAGCTGTTTTTT.

This clone has just a few counts. V and J are TRBV5-5 and TRBJ1-5; D call uncertain. This CDR3 is built from 15 residues. Deletions cut 0 bases from V and 0 bases from J, with 7 bases between. The germline V gene has CDR1 SGHKS and CDR2 YYEKEE (reference sequence). CDR3 sequence: CASSLVADSNQPQHF. The CDR3 nucleotides are TGTGCCAGCAGCTTGGTCGCAGATAGCAATCAGCCCCAGCATTTT.

The chain has TRBV28 and TRBJ1-5; a weak D match, TRBD1 (5 bases). CDR1 MDHEN and CDR2 SYDVKM come from the germline V gene. V lost 2 bases and J lost 7, with 15 bases in between. The CDR3 extends over 15 amino acids. CDR3 coding DNA: TGTGCCAGCAGTTTAGGGAAGGGGAGGTGGCAGCCCCAGCATTTT. This codes for CASSLGKGRWQPQHF.

By sample fraction, this clone is medium-sized. The chain carries TRBV11-2 and TRBJ2-3, with 7 bases identical to TRBD2. Germline-derived CDR1 and CDR2 are SGHAT and FQNNGV. CDR3 length: 15 residues. Losses at the gene ends were 6 bases for V and 1 base for J; bases not matched to a gene: 7. The CDR3 loop reads CASRRPGRGTDTQYF. CDR3 nucleotide sequence: TGTGCCAGCAGGCGGCCAGGGAGGGGCACAGATACGCAGTATTTT.

There are a few counts of this clone. The chain couples TRBV7-2 to TRBJ2-2; 7 nucleotides line up with TRBD2. The CDR3 consists of 16 residues. The germline gives CDR1 SGHTA, CDR2 FQGNSA. The J segment lost 7 bases and the V segment lost 6 bases, leaving 14 bases of the junction unmatched. CDR3 sequence reads: CASRIRLGSSGGELFF. As DNA, the CDR3 is TGTGCCAGCAGAATTCGTCTCGGTTCTAGCGGCGGGGAGCTGTTTTTT.

The chain combines TRBV5-6 with TRBJ1-2, with 10 bases lining up with TRBD1. Losses at the gene ends were 3 bases for V and 1 base for J; bases not matched to a gene: 3. In germline, CDR1 is SGHDT, CDR2 YYEEEE. This CDR3 spans 15 amino acids. The CDR3 protein is CASSYGTGDNYGYTF. CDR3 nucleotide sequence: TGTGCCAGCAGCTACGGGACAGGGGATAACTATGGCTACACCTTC.

This clone was seen once. The DNA of the CDR3 is TGCGCCAGCAGCTTAAGCGGGAGTAGAGGCACAGATACGCAGTATTTT. Translation gives CASSLSGSRGTDTQYF. This chain connects TRBV5-1 to TRBJ2-3; 8 bases line up with TRBD2. With V trimmed by 2 bases and J by 1 base, 6 bases remained unmatched. Germline CDR1 SGHRS, CDR2 YFSETQ. The CDR3 extends over 16 amino acids.

The chain links TRBV2 to TRBJ2-5; a weak D match, TRBD2 (6 bases). Trimming removed 3 bases from V and 2 bases from J, with 10 bases in between. The germline CDR1 and CDR2 sequences are SNHLY and FYNNEI. This CDR3 spans 14 amino acids. Here the CDR3 DNA reads TGTGCCAGCAGTGACCGGAGGGCGCAAGAGACCCAGTACTTC. It yields the protein CASSDRRAQETQYF.

V gene TRBV6-5 combines with J gene TRBJ2-2; the match to TRBD2 covers 9 bases. With 7 bases clipped from V and 5 bases from J, the junction kept 8 bases outside the gene matches. Germline V lookup: CDR1 MNHEY, CDR2 SVGAGI. The CDR3 is made up of 15 amino acids. In nucleotides, the CDR3 is TGTGCCAGCACTTTAAATAGCGGGAGAACCGGGGAGCTGTTTTTT. This sequence encodes CASTLNSGRTGELFF.

The rearrangement links TRBV30 to TRBJ2-2; D remains unclear. Germline V gene data show CDR1 as GTSNPN and CDR2 as SVGIG (reference sequence). Trimming left V 2 bases short and J 0 bases short, with 7 bases between. The CDR3 covers 14 residues. DNA of the CDR3: TGTGCCTGGAGTAGCAAAACGAACACCGGGGAGCTGTTTTTT. Amino acids: CAWSSKTNTGELFF.

The chain links TRBV4-1 to TRBJ1-4; D is unclear. Trimming took off 4 bases at V and 4 bases at J, with 10 bases between the two ends. The CDR3 has 14 residues. Germline V lookup: CDR1 MGHRA, CDR2 YSYEKL. CDR3 coding DNA: TGCGCCAGCAGCCTCACAGCCCATAATGAAAAACTGTTTTTT. The encoded protein is CASSLTAHNEKLFF.

This rearrangement joins TRBV4-1 to TRBJ1-2, with D tentatively TRBD1 (5 bases). Germline CDR1 is MGHRA and CDR2 is YSYEKL. The ends were cut back, 0 bases at V and 9 bases at J, with 11 bases in the middle. The CDR3 spans 13 residues. For the CDR3, the DNA is TGCGCCAGCAGCCAAGATGGGGCCGCGCGCTACACCTTC. Its translation: CASSQDGAARYTF.